These T cell receptor beta chains were read from a single sample in a study of naive and memory T cell subsets. TCRdb reprocessed the UMI-ligation and nested PCR reads with MiXCR, giving one entry per CDR3 protein. The table lists approximately 80,000 distinct CDR3 sequences, 9% of them singletons. Sequenced sample: naive CD8+ T cells from blood. All receptors derive from a human donor in good health. CDR3s include the opening cysteine and the closing phenylalanine or tryptophan. D genes are given only for firm matches. Clone sizes are given selectively: once, few, many, or a class where the clone is expanded.

>TRBJ2-1|.|TRBV20-1|TRBD2
TGCAGTGCTAGAGATACGACTAGCGGGACTTACAATGAGCAGTTCTTC
CSARDTTSGTYNEQFF
>TRBJ2-7|many|TRBV28|TRBD1
TGTGCCAGCAGTCTCTTTACGGACAGGGACGAGCAGTACTTC
CASSLFTDRDEQYF
>TRBJ2-7|many|TRBV2|.
TGTGCCAGCATTTCCCCCCGACTAAGCTCCTACGAGCAGTACTTC
CASISPRLSSYEQYF
>TRBJ2-3|few|TRBV2|TRBD2
TGTGCCAGCACCCCAGCGGGAGGCGGAGATACGCAGTATTTT
CASTPAGGGDTQYF
>TRBJ2-3|few|TRBV29-1|.
TGCAGCGTGATACTTGCGGTCCTTAGCACAGATACGCAGTATTTT
CSVILAVLSTDTQYF
>TRBJ2-1|many|TRBV29-1|.
TGCAGCGTTGAAGATCTCGGGAATGAGCAGTTCTTC
CSVEDLGNEQFF
>TRBJ1-2|few|TRBV6-5|TRBD1
TGTGCCAGCAGTGACCCCGGAGACAGGGATTCTTTTAACTATGGCTACACCTTC
CASSDPGDRDSFNYGYTF
>TRBJ2-1|few|TRBV11-2|.
TGTGCCAGCAGCTTAGAGGGGACCGAGCGTGACGAGCAGTTCTTC
CASSLEGTERDEQFF
>TRBJ2-3|few|TRBV28|TRBD2
TGTGCCAGCAGTTACACTAGCGGTGATACGCAGTATTTT
CASSYTSGDTQYF
>TRBJ1-4|many|TRBV4-3|.
TGCGCCAGCAGCCAAGATGGACAGCAGAATGAAAAACTGTTTTTT
CASSQDGQQNEKLFF
>TRBJ2-5|few|TRBV11-1|.
TGTGCCAGCAGCTCCTCAGGCGCCCCCCCAGAGACCCAGTACTTC
CASSSSGAPPETQYF
>TRBJ2-1|few|TRBV10-3|.
TGTGCCATCAGTGTGCGGAGCGATGAGCAGTTCTTC
CAISVRSDEQFF
>TRBJ1-5|.|TRBV11-1|.
TGTGCCAGCACCGAAGATCCCCGACAGCCCCAGCATTTT
CASTEDPRQPQHF
>TRBJ2-1|few|TRBV14|TRBD2
TGTGCCAGCAGCCAAAGCGCCTTCCGGGGGGACAATGAGCAGTTCTTC
CASSQSAFRGDNEQFF
>TRBJ2-3|few|TRBV30|.
TGTGCCTGTGCCCGTGGGGGTTCCACAGATACGCAGTATTTT
CACARGGSTDTQYF
>TRBJ1-1|many|TRBV10-3|.
TGTGCCATCAGCTCATTCAACCAGGAGGGGGACTCAAGAAACACTGAAGCTTTCTTT
CAISSFNQEGDSRNTEAFF
>TRBJ2-1|many|TRBV29-1|.
TGCAGCGTACCTATGCGGTACAATGAGCAGTTCTTC
CSVPMRYNEQFF
>TRBJ2-1|few|TRBV10-3|TRBD2
TGTGCCATCAGGGGGACTAGCGGGGCCTACAATGAGCAGTTCTTC
CAIRGTSGAYNEQFF
>TRBJ1-2|many|TRBV9|TRBD1
TGTGCCAGCAGCACCCCGGGACAGGGTTTGTATGGCTACACCTTC
CASSTPGQGLYGYTF
>TRBJ1-6|many|TRBV6-5|.
TGTGCCAGCAGCCAGCCGGGGGCAGGGGTGTCACCCCTCCACTTT
CASSQPGAGVSPLHF
>TRBJ2-1|.|TRBV5-4|TRBD2
TGTGCCAGCAGTACTAAGCGGGAGACTCACTACAATGAGCAGTTCTTC
CASSTKRETHYNEQFF
>TRBJ1-2|many|TRBV4-2|.
TGTGCCAGCAGCCAAGACTTAAGAGCTAACTATGGCTACACCTTC
CASSQDLRANYGYTF
>TRBJ1-2|few|TRBV29-1|.
TGCAGCGTTAGGACGAATGGCTACACCTTC
CSVRTNGYTF
>TRBJ2-1|few|TRBV9|.
TGTGCCAGCAGCGTAGGTGGTGCATCCCACAATGAGCAGTTCTTC
CASSVGGASHNEQFF
>TRBJ2-1|few|TRBV5-1|.
TGCGCCAGCAGCTTTGGTAGCGATTACAATGAGCAGTTCTTC
CASSFGSDYNEQFF
>TRBJ2-7|.|TRBV19|.
TGTGCCAGTAGCCCCGGACGGATCCAGACCTACGAGCAGTACTTC
CASSPGRIQTYEQYF
>TRBJ2-5|.|TRBV7-4|.
TGTGCCAGCAGCGCCCTATTGGAAGAGACCCAGTACTTC
CASSALLEETQYF
>TRBJ2-7|many|TRBV6-5|.
TGTGCCAGCAGTCCAATTGGGGGTTCCTACGAGCAGTACTTC
CASSPIGGSYEQYF
>TRBJ1-4|many|TRBV6-6|TRBD1
TGTGCCAGCAGTTCGGACAGGGTGGACGAAAAACTGTTTTTT
CASSSDRVDEKLFF
>TRBJ2-7|many|TRBV19|TRBD2
TGTGCCAGTAGTATTACTAGCGGGCCCTACGAGCAGTACTTC
CASSITSGPYEQYF
>TRBJ1-1|many|TRBV12-3/TRBV12-4|.
TGTGCCAGCAGTACGAGACAGAACACTGAAGCTTTCTTT
CASSTRQNTEAFF
>TRBJ1-2|few|TRBV9|.
TGTGCCAGCAGCGCCACAACTTACTATGGCTACACCTTC
CASSATTYYGYTF
>TRBJ2-7|many|TRBV5-1|TRBD2
TGCGCCAGCAGCGAGGGACTAGCGGGAGTCCCTAAGACCTACGAGCAGTACTTC
CASSEGLAGVPKTYEQYF
>TRBJ1-2|few|TRBV5-4|.
TGTGCCAGCAGCCGGGACTTCGACTCCTATGGCTACACCTTC
CASSRDFDSYGYTF
>TRBJ2-3|few|TRBV20-1|TRBD1
TGCAGTGCTAGTCGACAGGGACCAGATACGCAGTATTTT
CSASRQGPDTQYF
>TRBJ2-1|.|TRBV12-3/TRBV12-4|.
TGTGCCAGCAGCTCGCCGCAGTCCCCCTCCTACAATGAGCAGTTCTTC
CASSSPQSPSYNEQFF
>TRBJ2-3|few|TRBV5-1|.
TGCGCCAGCAGCTTGGAGGCCACCACAGATACGCAGTATTTT
CASSLEATTDTQYF
>TRBJ2-7|.|TRBV29-1|TRBD1
TGCAGCATATTACCGGGACAGGGGGCGGGCGAGCAGTACTTC
CSILPGQGAGEQYF
>TRBJ2-7|few|TRBV28|TRBD2
TGTGCCAGCGTGGGGGGGTCCTACGAGCAGTACTTC
CASVGGSYEQYF
>TRBJ2-1|few|TRBV30|TRBD2
TGTGCCTGGGCAAGCGGGGCAGGATACAATGAGCAGTTCTTC
CAWASGAGYNEQFF
>TRBJ2-7|many|TRBV4-2|.
TGTGCCAGCAGCCAAGAGGCGGGAATAAGCTCCTACGAGCAGTACTTC
CASSQEAGISSYEQYF
>TRBJ1-2|.|TRBV7-9|.
TGTGCCAGCAGCCCCTCAACAGGGAACTATGGCTACACCTTC
CASSPSTGNYGYTF
>TRBJ2-7|many|TRBV6-2/TRBV6-3|.
TGTGCCAGCAGTACCAGACCGGGGAACTACGAGCAGTACTTC
CASSTRPGNYEQYF
>TRBJ1-2|few|TRBV14|.
TGTGCCAGCAGCCAAAACAGGAACTATGGCTACACCTTC
CASSQNRNYGYTF
>TRBJ1-2|.|TRBV7-2|.
TGTGCCAGCAGCCAAACTGTCTATGGCTACACCTTC
CASSQTVYGYTF
>TRBJ2-5|.|TRBV2|.
TGTGCCAGCATGGGGGGTTTAGTGGAGACCCAGTACTTC
CASMGGLVETQYF
>TRBJ1-4|many|TRBV13|.
TGTGCCAGCAGCTATATCCGGGACCATAAACTGTTTTTT
CASSYIRDHKLFF
>TRBJ2-6|.|TRBV29-1|.
TGCAGCGTTGAAGATCCTGGCAGCTCCTCTGGGGCCAACGTCCTGACTTTC
CSVEDPGSSSGANVLTF
>TRBJ2-7|many|TRBV7-9|.
TGTGCCAGCACCCCCCGAGGGGTCCACGAGCAGTACTTC
CASTPRGVHEQYF
>TRBJ1-2|.|TRBV7-9|TRBD1
TGTGCCAGCAGCTCCGGACCGGGACAGGGTGGAAGTATCGTGAACTATGGCTACACCTTC
CASSSGPGQGGSIVNYGYTF